This TCR beta chain comes out of a study of T cells in Graves' hyperthyroidism and ophthalmopathy. The J segment lost 3 bases and the V segment lost 7 bases, leaving 1 base of the junction unmatched. This CDR3 contains 13 residues. Newly diagnosed patients aged 18 to 65 had hyperthyroidism of under 2 months' duration. TCR beta CDR3 regions were amplified from RNA. TCR CDR3 regions were first amplified by RT-PCR with HTBI primers. MiXCR, applied by TCRdb to the multiplex PCR reads, yields one record per CDR3 protein. This repertoire shows 700,000 to 950,000 distinct CDR3 sequences, around a third found once; its top ten account for about a third.

The clonotype comes from a woman aged 40 to 50 with Graves' hyperthyroidism. The chain has TRBV12-3 or TRBV12-4 and TRBJ2-1, with 9 bases fitting TRBD1. What was sequenced was blood. The CDR3 sequence: CASKGQGYNEQFF. The CDR3 bases are TGTGCCAGCAAGGGACAGGGCTACAATGAGCAGTTCTTC.